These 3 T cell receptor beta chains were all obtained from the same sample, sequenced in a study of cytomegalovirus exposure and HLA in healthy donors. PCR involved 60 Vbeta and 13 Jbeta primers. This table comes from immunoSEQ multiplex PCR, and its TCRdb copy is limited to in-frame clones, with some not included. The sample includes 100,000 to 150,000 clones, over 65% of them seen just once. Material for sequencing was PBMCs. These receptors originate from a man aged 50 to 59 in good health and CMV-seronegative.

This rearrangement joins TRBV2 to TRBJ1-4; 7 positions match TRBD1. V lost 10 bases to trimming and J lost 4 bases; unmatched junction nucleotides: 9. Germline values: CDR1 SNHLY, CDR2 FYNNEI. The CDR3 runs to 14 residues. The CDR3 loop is CATSLDRYNEKLFF. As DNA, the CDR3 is TGTGCCACCTCGCTGGACAGGTATAATGAAAAACTGTTTTTT.

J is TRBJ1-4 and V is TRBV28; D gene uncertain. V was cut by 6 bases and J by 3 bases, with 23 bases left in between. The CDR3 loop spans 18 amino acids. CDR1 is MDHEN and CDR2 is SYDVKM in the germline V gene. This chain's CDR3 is CASSPLEVLGLANEKLFF. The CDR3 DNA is TGTGCCAGCAGCCCACTTGAGGTCCTCGGACTAGCTAATGAAAAACTGTTTTTT. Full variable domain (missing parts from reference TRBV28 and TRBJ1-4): DVKVTQSSRYLVKRTGEKVFLECVQDMDHENMFWYRQDPGLGLRLIYFSYDVKMKEKGDIPEGYSVSREKKERFSLILESASTNQTSMYLCASSPLEVLGLANEKLFFGSGTQLSVL.

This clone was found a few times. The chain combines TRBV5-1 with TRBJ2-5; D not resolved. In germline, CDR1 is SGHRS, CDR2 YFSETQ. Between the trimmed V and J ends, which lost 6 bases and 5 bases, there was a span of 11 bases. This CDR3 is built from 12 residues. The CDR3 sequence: CASKSGLETQYF. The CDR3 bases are TGCGCCAGCAAATCAGGTTTGGAGACCCAGTACTTC.